There are many counts of the clone carrying this T cell receptor beta chain. Trimming cost V 7 bases and J 8 bases; bases outside gene matches: 5. The germline CDR1 and CDR2 sequences are LNHDA and SQIVND (reference sequence). The CDR3 consists of 13 residues. The record originates from a study of T cells in Graves' hyperthyroidism and ophthalmopathy. Amplified TCR beta CDR3 regions came from RNA transcripts. A set of HTBI primers served as the primers for a first-round RT-PCR of the TCR CDR3. TCRdb recomputed calls from the multiplex PCR reads with MiXCR, one row per CDR3 protein. The table includes roughly 700,000 distinct CDR3 sequences, over 35% detected once. The authors deemed Graves' hyperthyroidism stable absent ophthalmopathy progression within 18 months.

The chain links TRBV19 to TRBJ2-6; TRBD1 aligns across 7 bases. The origin of this receptor is a woman in her forties with Graves' hyperthyroidism. Input material: blood. The chain's CDR3 is CASMGQTSNVLTF. The CDR3, as DNA: TGTGCCAGTATGGGACAGACTTCCAACGTCCTGACTTTC.